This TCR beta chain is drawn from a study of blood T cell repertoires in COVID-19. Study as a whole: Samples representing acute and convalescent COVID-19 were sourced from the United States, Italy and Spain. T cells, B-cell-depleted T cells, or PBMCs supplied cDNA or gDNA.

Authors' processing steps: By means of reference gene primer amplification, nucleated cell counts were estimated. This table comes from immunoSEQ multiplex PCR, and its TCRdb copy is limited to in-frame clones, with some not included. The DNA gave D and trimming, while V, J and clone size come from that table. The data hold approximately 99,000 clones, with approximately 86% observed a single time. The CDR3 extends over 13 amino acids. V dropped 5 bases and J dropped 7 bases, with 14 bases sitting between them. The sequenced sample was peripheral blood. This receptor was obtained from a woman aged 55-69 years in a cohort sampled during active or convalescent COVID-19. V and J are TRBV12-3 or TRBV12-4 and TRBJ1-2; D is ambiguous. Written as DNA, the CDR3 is TGTGCCAGCAGTCCTTGGCGGGCAGCTGGCTACACCTTC. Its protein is CASSPWRAAGYTF.